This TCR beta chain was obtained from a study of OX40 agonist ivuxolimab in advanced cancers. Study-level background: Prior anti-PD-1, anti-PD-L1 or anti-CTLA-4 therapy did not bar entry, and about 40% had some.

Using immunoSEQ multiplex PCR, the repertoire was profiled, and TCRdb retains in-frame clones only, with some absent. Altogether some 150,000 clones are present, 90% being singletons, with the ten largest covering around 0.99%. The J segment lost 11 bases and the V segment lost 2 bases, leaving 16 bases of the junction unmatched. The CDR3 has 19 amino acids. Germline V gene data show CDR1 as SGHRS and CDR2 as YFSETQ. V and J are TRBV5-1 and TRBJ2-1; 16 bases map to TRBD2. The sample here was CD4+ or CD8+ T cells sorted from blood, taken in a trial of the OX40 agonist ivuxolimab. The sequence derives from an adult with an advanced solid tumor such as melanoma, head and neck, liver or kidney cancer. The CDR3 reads CASSFAGTSGRAPPSKQFF. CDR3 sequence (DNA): TGCGCCAGCAGCTTCGCCGGGACTAGCGGGAGGGCCCCGCCGTCTAAGCAGTTCTTC.